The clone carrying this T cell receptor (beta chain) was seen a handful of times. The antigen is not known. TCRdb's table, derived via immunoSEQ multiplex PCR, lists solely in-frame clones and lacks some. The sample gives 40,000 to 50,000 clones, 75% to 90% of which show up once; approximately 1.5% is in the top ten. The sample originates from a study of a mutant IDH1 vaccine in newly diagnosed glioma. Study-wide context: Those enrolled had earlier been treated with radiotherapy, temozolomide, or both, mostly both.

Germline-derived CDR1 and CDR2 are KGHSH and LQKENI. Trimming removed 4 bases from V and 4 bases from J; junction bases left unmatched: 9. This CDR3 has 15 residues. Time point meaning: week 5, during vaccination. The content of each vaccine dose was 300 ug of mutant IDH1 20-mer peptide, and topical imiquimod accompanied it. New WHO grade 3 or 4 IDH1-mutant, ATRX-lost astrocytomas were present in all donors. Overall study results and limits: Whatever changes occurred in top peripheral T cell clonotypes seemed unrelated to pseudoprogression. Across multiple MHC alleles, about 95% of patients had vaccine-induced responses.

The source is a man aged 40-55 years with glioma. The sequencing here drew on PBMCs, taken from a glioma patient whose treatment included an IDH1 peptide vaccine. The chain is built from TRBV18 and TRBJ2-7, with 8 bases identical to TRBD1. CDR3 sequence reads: CASSQSQGARYEQYF. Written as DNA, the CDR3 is TGTGCCAGCTCACAAAGCCAGGGGGCGCGGTACGAGCAGTACTTC.